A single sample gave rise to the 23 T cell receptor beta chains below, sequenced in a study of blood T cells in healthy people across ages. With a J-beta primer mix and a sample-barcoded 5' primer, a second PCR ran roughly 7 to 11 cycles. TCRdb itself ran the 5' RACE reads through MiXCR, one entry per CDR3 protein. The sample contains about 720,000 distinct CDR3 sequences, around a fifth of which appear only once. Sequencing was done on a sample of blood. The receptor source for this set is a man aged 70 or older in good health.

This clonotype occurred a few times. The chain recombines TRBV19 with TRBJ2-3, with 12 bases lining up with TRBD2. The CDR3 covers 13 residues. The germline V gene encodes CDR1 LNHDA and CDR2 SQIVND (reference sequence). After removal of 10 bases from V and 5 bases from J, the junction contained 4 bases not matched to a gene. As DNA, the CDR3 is TGTGCCACCGGACTAGCGGGAAGAGATACGCAGTATTTT. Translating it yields CATGLAGRDTQYF.

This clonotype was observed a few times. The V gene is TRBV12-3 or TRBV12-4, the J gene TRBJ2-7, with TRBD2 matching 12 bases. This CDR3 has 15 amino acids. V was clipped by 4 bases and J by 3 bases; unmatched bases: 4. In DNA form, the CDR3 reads TGTGCCAGCAGTTCTAGCGGGGGGGGCGTCTACGAGCAGTACTTC. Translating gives CASSSSGGGVYEQYF.

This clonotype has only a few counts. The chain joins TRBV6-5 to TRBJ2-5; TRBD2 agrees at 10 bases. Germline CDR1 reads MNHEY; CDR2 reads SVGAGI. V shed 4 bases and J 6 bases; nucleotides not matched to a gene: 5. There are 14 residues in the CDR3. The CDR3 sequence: CASSSAGGRKTQYF. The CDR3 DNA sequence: TGTGCCAGCAGTTCAGCGGGGGGGAGGAAGACCCAGTACTTC.

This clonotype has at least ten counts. The CDR3 nucleotides read TGCAGCGTCGCAAAGTGGCTTTCCTACAATGAGCAGTTCTTC. It yields the protein CSVAKWLSYNEQFF. The chain is built from TRBV29-1 and TRBJ2-1; D is undetermined. V was clipped by 6 bases and J by 1 base, with 13 bases between them. The CDR3 extends over 14 amino acids. Germline V gives CDR1 SQVTM, CDR2 ANQGSEA.

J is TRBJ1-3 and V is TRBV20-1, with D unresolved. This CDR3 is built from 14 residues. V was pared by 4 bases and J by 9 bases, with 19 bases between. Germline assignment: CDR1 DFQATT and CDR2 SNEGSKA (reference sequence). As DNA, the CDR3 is TGCAGTGCTACCGCACCGTTCGGGATAAGCACCATATATTTT. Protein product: CSATAPFGISTIYF.

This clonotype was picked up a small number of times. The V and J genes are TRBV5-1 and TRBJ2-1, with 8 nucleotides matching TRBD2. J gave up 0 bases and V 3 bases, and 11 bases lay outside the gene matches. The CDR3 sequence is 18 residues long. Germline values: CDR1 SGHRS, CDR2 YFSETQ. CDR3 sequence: CASSWSTSGGSSYNEQFF. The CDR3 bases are TGCGCCAGCAGCTGGAGTACTAGCGGAGGGAGCTCCTACAATGAGCAGTTCTTC.

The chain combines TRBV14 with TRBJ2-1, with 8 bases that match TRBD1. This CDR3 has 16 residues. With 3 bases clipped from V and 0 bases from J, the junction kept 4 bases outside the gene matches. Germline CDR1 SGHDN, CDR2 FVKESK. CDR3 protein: CASSQEGQDSYNEQFF. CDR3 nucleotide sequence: TGTGCCAGCAGCCAGGAGGGACAGGACTCCTACAATGAGCAGTTCTTC.

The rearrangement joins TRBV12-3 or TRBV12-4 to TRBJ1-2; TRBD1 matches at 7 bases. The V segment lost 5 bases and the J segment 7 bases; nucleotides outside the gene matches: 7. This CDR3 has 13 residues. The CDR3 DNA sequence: TGTGCCAGCAGTCCTAGACAGGGTGGTGGCTACACCTTC. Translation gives CASSPRQGGGYTF.

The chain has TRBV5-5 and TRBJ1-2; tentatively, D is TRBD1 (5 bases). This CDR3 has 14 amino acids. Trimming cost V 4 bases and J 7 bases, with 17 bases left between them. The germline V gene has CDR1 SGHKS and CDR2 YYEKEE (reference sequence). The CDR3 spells CASSPVGSQGGYTF. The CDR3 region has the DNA TGTGCCAGCAGCCCGGTAGGCTCTCAGGGTGGCTACACCTTC.

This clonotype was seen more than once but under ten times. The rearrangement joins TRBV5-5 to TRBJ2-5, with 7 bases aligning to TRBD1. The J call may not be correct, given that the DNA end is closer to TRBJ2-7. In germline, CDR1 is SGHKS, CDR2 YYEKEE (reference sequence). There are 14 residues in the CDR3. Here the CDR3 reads CASREDRNHGEQYF. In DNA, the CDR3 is TGTGCCAGCAGAGAGGACAGGAATCACGGCGAGCAGTACTTC.

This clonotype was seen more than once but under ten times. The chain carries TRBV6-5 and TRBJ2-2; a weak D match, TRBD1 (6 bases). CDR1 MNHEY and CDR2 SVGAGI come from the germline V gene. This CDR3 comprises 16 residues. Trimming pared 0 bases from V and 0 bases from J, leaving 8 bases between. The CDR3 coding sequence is TGTGCCAGCAGTTACTCAAGACAGGCGAACACCGGGGAGCTGTTTTTT. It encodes CASSYSRQANTGELFF.

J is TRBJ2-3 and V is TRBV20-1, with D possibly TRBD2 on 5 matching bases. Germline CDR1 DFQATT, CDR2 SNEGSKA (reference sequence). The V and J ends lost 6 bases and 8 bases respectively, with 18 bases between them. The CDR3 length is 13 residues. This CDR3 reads CSALPTSAGTQYF. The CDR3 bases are TGCAGTGCCCTACCCACTAGTGCGGGTACGCAGTATTTT.

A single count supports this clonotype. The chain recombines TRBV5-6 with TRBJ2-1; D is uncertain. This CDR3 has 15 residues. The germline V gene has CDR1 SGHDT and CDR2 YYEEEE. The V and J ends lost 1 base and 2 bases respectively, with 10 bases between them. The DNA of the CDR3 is TGTGCCAGCAGCTTGCGGCTGATAGCCTACAATGAGCAGTTCTTC. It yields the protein CASSLRLIAYNEQFF.

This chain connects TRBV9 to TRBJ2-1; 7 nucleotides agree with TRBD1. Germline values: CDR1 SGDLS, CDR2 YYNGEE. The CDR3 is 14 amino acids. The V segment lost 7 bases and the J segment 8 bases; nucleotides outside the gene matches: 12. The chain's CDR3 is CASENRGKRDEQFF. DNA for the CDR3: TGTGCCAGCGAGAACAGGGGAAAGAGGGATGAGCAGTTCTTC.

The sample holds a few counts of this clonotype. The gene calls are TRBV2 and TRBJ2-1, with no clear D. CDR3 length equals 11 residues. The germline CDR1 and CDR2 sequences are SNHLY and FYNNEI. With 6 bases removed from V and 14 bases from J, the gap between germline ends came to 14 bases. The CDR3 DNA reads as TGTGCCAGCAGAATGGCTAGTGGGGAGTTCTTC. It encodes CASRMASGEFF.

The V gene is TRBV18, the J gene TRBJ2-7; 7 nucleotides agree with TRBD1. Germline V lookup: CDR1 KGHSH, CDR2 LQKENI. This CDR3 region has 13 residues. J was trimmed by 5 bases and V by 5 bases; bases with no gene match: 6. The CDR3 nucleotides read TGTGCCAGCTCAAGCTCACAGGGGAACGAGCAGTACGTC. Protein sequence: CASSSSQGNEQYV.

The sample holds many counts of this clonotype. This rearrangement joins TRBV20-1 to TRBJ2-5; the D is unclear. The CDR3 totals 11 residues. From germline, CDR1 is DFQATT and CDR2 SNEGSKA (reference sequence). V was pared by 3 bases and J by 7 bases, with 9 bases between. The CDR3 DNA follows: TGCAGTGCTAGGATCCAGTTGACCCAGTACTTC. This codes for CSARIQLTQYF.

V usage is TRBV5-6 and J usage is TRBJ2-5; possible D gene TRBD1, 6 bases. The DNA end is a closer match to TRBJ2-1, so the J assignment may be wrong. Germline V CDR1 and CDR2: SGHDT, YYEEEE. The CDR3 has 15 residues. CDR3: CASSRGFTRGYEQFF. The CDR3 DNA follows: TGTGCCAGCAGCCGGGGCTTCACCAGGGGCTATGAGCAGTTCTTC.

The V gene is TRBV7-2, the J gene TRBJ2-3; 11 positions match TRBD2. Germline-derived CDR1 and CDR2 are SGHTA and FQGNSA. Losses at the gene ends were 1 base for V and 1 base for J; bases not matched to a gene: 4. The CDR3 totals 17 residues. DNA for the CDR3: TGTGCCAGCAGCTTAGTTAGCGGGAGGGGCGGCACAGATACGCAGTATTTT. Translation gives CASSLVSGRGGTDTQYF.

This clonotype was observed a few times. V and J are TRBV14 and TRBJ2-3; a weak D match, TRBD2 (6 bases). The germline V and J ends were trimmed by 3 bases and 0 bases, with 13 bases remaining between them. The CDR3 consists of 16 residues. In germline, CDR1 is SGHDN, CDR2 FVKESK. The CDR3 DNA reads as TGTGCCAGCAGCCAGGGACTCGGGACTAGCACAGATACGCAGTATTTT. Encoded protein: CASSQGLGTSTDTQYF. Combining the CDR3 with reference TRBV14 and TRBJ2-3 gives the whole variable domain EAGVTQFPSHSVIEKGQTVTLRCDPISGHDNLYWYRRVMGKEIKFLLHFVKESKQDESGMPNNRFLAERTGGTYSTLKVQPAELEDSGVYFCASSQGLGTSTDTQYFGPGTRLTVL.

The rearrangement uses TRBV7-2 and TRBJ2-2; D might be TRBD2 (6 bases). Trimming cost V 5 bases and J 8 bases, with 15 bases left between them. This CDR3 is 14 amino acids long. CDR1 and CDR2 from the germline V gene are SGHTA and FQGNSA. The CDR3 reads CASSPGLSVGELFF. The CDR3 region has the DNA TGTGCCAGCAGCCCGGGACTCTCTGTGGGGGAGCTGTTTTTT.

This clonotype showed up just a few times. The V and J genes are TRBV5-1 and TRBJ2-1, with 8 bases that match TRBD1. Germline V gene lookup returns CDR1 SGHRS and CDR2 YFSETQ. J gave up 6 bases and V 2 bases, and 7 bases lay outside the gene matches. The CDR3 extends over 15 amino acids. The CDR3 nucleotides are TGCGCCAGCAGCTTTGGGCACAGGGGGTCCAATGAGCAGTTCTTC. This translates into CASSFGHRGSNEQFF.

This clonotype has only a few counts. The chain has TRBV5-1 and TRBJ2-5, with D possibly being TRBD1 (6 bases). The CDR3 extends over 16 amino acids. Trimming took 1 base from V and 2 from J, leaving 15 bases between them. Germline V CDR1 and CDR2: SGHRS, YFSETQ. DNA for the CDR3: TGCGCCAGCAGCTTGACCGTCAGGGGAAGGCAAGAGACCCAGTACTTC. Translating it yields CASSLTVRGRQETQYF.